This record covers a single T cell receptor (beta chain). Sequencing used immunoSEQ multiplex PCR; TCRdb keeps in-frame clones, though not all of them. In the table there are tens of thousands of clones, about 86% of which are singletons. The data belong to a study of OX40 agonist ivuxolimab in advanced cancers. The CDR3 is 15 residues long. The V segment lost 5 bases and the J segment 4 bases; nucleotides outside the gene matches: 10. Germline CDR1 and CDR2: SGHTA and FQGTGA. The material sequenced was CD4+ or CD8+ T cells sorted from blood, taken in a trial of the OX40 agonist ivuxolimab. The chain links TRBV7-3 to TRBJ2-5; 7 nucleotides match TRBD1. The sequence was collected from an adult with an advanced solid tumor such as melanoma, head and neck, liver or kidney cancer. The CDR3: CASSLHPTGRETQYF. Written as DNA, the CDR3 is TGTGCCAGCAGCCTACACCCGACAGGGAGAGAGACCCAGTACTTC. Full variable domain (remainder filled in from reference TRBV7-3 and TRBJ2-5): GAGVSQTPSNKVTEKGKYVELRCDPISGHTALYWYRQSLGQGPEFLIYFQGTGAADDSGLPNDRFFAVRPEGSVSTLKIQRTERGDSAVYLCASSLHPTGRETQYFGPGTRLLVL.